This TCR beta chain was sequenced for a study of T cells in Graves' hyperthyroidism and ophthalmopathy. This clonotype was detected many times. The authors obtained PBMCs from more than 9.5 ml of fresh peripheral blood. The CDR3 is 13 amino acids. CDR1 GTSNPN and CDR2 SVGIG come from the germline V gene (reference sequence). Trimming took 5 bases from V and 3 from J, leaving 13 bases between them. Amplified TCR beta CDR3 regions came from RNA transcripts. Initially, a first-round RT-PCR of the TCR CDR3 employed the HTBI primer set. TCRdb redid the calling of the multiplex PCR reads with MiXCR, one entry per CDR3 protein. The sample consists of 200,000 to 300,000 distinct CDR3 sequences, less than 20% of them appearing once.

This sequence was found in a woman aged 18-35 years with Graves' ophthalmopathy. The sequenced material came from blood. The chain carries TRBV30 and TRBJ1-1, with D possibly matching TRBD1 (5 bases). The CDR3, as DNA: TGTGCCTGGGCCCCTTCAGGGTACACTGAAGCTTTCTTT. This sequence encodes CAWAPSGYTEAFF.